These T cell receptor beta chains were read from a single sample in a study of cytomegalovirus exposure and HLA in healthy donors. TCRdb's table, derived via immunoSEQ multiplex PCR, lists solely in-frame clones and lacks some. The sample carries tens of thousands of clones, 60% to 80% recorded once. The sample taken for sequencing was PBMCs. These receptors were taken from a middle-aged woman in good health and CMV-seropositive. CDR3s include the opening cysteine and the closing phenylalanine or tryptophan. D genes are given only for firm matches. Clone size is shown for a subset of rows, as once, few, many or a class of expanded clone.

clone_size j_call d_call v_call cdr3_nt cdr3_aa
few TRBJ2-2 TRBD2 TRBV18 TGTGCCAGCTCGCCGGGACTAGCGGGGTTGAACACCGGGGAGCTGTTTTTT CASSPGLAGLNTGELFF
few TRBJ1-2 - TRBV6-5 TGTGCCAGCAGGCCAGACAGTCACCGGGCCTATGGCTACACCTTC CASRPDSHRAYGYTF
- TRBJ1-2 TRBD1 TRBV2 TGTGCCAGCAAATCCGAGACAGGGAACTATGGCTACACCTTC CASKSETGNYGYTF
few TRBJ2-3 - TRBV9 TGTGCCAGCAGCGTAGATCCGGGGATACAAGCAGATACGCAGTATTTT CASSVDPGIQADTQYF
once TRBJ2-1 TRBD2 TRBV19 TGTGCCAGTAGAGGCGGGGGGGCCGGTGAGCAGTTCTTC CASRGGGAGEQFF
- TRBJ2-6 - TRBV5-6 TGTGCCAGCAGCCATAGAACAGTAACTGGGGCCAACGTCCTGACTTTC CASSHRTVTGANVLTF
- TRBJ1-1 TRBD1 TRBV11-2 TGTGCCAGCATCCTTACAGGGGGTACTGAAGCTTTCTTT CASILTGGTEAFF
- TRBJ2-7 - TRBV18 TGTGCCAGCTCACCACCGAGGCCATCCTACGAGCAGTACTTC CASSPPRPSYEQYF
- TRBJ1-2 TRBD1 TRBV4-1 TGCGCCAGCAGCCTCTACGACAGGGACGGTTATGGCTACACCTTC CASSLYDRDGYGYTF
- TRBJ1-2 - TRBV6-5 TGTGCCAGCAGGGGGCCGGGGGGCAGCTATGGCTACACCTTC CASRGPGGSYGYTF
once TRBJ1-5 - TRBV19 TGTGCCAGTACCATGACACAAAATCAGCCCCAGCATTTT CASTMTQNQPQHF
- TRBJ2-4 - TRBV19 TGTGCCAGTACCCCTGAGGGGGGGTCCAAAAACATTCAGTACTTC CASTPEGGSKNIQYF
- TRBJ1-4 TRBD1 TRBV30 TGTGCCTGGGGAGACAGGGGAAATGAAAAACTGTTTTTT CAWGDRGNEKLFF
- TRBJ2-2 - TRBV5-4 TGTGCCAGCAGCCCAGAGGGGAACACCGGGGAGCTGTTTTTT CASSPEGNTGELFF
- TRBJ2-1 - TRBV29-1 TGCAGCGTTGTTCCGAGTCTTGAGCAGTTCTTC CSVVPSLEQFF
- TRBJ2-5 TRBD2 TRBV5-1 TGCGCCAGCAGCGCACTAGCGACCCAAGAGACCCAGTACTTC CASSALATQETQYF
- TRBJ1-2 - TRBV5-1 TGCGCCAGCAGCTTGGCCGTTACGGCGGATTGGGGCTACACCTTC CASSLAVTADWGYTF
- TRBJ2-3 TRBD2 TRBV9 TGTGCCAGCAGCGTAGGGAGGACTAGCGGGGGGGTCACAGATACGCAGTATTTT CASSVGRTSGGVTDTQYF
- TRBJ1-1 TRBD1 TRBV2 TGTGCCAGCAGATCGGGAACAGGGGCGAACACTGAAGCTTTCTTT CASRSGTGANTEAFF
- TRBJ1-6 - TRBV7-2 TGTGCCAGCAGCTTAGGGGCGAGTAGCTCCTATAATTCACCCCTCCACTTT CASSLGASSSYNSPLHF
- TRBJ2-7 - TRBV4-2 TGTGCCAGCAGCCAGGTGACAGGTCCCTACGAGCAGTACTTC CASSQVTGPYEQYF
few TRBJ2-6 - TRBV7-9 TGTGCCAGCAGCTCTGGGGGGTCTGGGGCCAACGTCCTGACTTTC CASSSGGSGANVLTF
- TRBJ2-2 TRBD2 TRBV5-4 TGTGCCAGCACCCCCATTAGCGGGGGAACCGGAACCGGGGAGCTGTTTTTT CASTPISGGTGTGELFF
- TRBJ1-3 TRBD1 TRBV5-1 TGCGCCAGCAGCTTGGTAGGACAGGGAGGTGGAAACACCATATATTTT CASSLVGQGGGNTIYF
- TRBJ1-2 TRBD1 TRBV29-1 TGCAGCGTCCTGGGGGTACAGGGGGACTATGGCTACACCTTC CSVLGVQGDYGYTF
- TRBJ1-4 TRBD1 TRBV15 TGTGCCACACGACCGGGACAGCGTAATGAAAAACTGTTTTTT CATRPGQRNEKLFF
- TRBJ1-1 TRBD1 TRBV7-6 TGTGCCAGCAGCCCCAGGGGACAGATAAACACTGAAGCTTTCTTT CASSPRGQINTEAFF
- TRBJ1-2 - TRBV7-9 TGTGCCAGCAGCGATCCGGGCTATGGCTACACCTTC CASSDPGYGYTF
- TRBJ1-2 TRBD1 TRBV11-2 TGTGCCAGCAGCTTAGACGGGACAGCCCTTTATGGCTACACCTTC CASSLDGTALYGYTF
- TRBJ2-1 - TRBV10-2 TGCGCCAGCAGGCTGGAGAGCTCCTACAATGAGCAGTTCTTC CASRLESSYNEQFF
many TRBJ1-3 - TRBV7-6 TGTGCCAGCAGCTTAACACGCTCTGGAAACACCATATATTTT CASSLTRSGNTIYF
- TRBJ1-6 - TRBV6-1 TGTGCCAGCAGCTCGGGGAACTATAATTCACCCCTCCACTTT CASSSGNYNSPLHF